These 6 T cell receptor beta chains were all obtained from the same sample, sequenced in a study of blood T cell repertoires in COVID-19 (dated by TCRdb to 2018 to 2021). Library creation used the immunoSEQ multiplex PCR assay. TCRdb took this table from immuneACCESS and kept in-frame rearrangements with V and J called. Such tables lack part of the clones; where checked against another copy, unresolved V genes explain under half of the gap, and the rest is unexplained. This sample is represented by roughly 150,000 clones; approximately 86% of them were singletons. The top ten constitute about 11% of the sample. The sample comprised peripheral blood. These TCRs come from a woman older than 75 with active or convalescent COVID-19.

The chain employs TRBV2 and TRBJ2-7; D perhaps matches TRBD2 (7 bases). Per germline, CDR1 SNHLY and CDR2 FYNNEI. CDR3 length: 14 amino acids. Between the trimmed V and J ends, which lost 4 bases and 4 bases, there was a span of 14 bases. CDR3 sequence (DNA): TGTGCCAGCAGTGTCGGCGGGGGCGTATACGAGCAGTACTTC. Residues: CASSVGGGVYEQYF.

The CDR3 DNA is TGTGCCAGCAGCCAAGACTTCAGCACGCGGCAGCCCCAGCATTTT. It specifies CASSQDFSTRQPQHF. The chain recombines TRBV3-1 (or the pseudogene TRBV3-2) with TRBJ1-5; D call uncertain. CDR3 size: 15 residues. The V gene's germline CDR1 is LGHDT and CDR2 YNNKEL (reference sequence). The V and J ends lost 0 bases and 7 bases respectively, with 13 bases between them.

J is TRBJ1-2 and V is TRBV6-5; D remains unclear. V lost 2 bases to trimming and J lost 4 bases, with 14 bases between them. The germline gives CDR1 MNHEY, CDR2 SVGAGI. The CDR3 consists of 15 residues. Here the CDR3 DNA reads TGTGCCAGCAGTTACGGAGGCAACCGCCTCTATGGCTACACCTTC. Protein: CASSYGGNRLYGYTF.

The V call is TRBV5-1, the J call TRBJ1-1, with D uncertain. From germline, CDR1 is SGHRS and CDR2 YFSETQ. This CDR3 region has 14 residues. V dropped 0 bases and J dropped 1 base, with 7 bases sitting between them. CDR3 DNA: TGCGCCAGCAGCTTGGGTCTTAGGAACACTGAAGCTTTCTTT. Amino acid sequence: CASSLGLRNTEAFF.

The V call is TRBV5-4, the J call TRBJ1-1, with 9 bases identical to TRBD1. Unmatched junction bases numbered 6, after V lost 5 bases and J lost 4 bases. There are 14 residues in the CDR3. The V gene's germline CDR1 is SGHNT and CDR2 YYREEE (reference sequence). DNA of the CDR3: TGTGCCAGCAGGTCGGGACAGGGTAGCACTGAAGCTTTCTTT. Translated, it gives CASRSGQGSTEAFF.

This clone was counted only a few times. V is TRBV12-3 or TRBV12-4 and J is TRBJ2-7; D uncertain. The CDR3 is 11 amino acids. The V and J ends lost 3 bases and 7 bases respectively, with 7 bases between them. As DNA, the CDR3 is TGTGCCAGCAGTTTGGCGAGGGAGCAGTACTTC. It encodes CASSLAREQYF.